This T cell receptor (beta chain) was obtained from a study of spatial heterogeneity in lung cancer. Study details: The mean occurrence of each unique TCR and UMI combination in raw reads exceeded 9.5.

The time point denotes: sample taken at primary tumor resection. CDR1 KGHSY and CDR2 FQNENV come from the germline V gene. The CDR3 consists of 13 residues. V gave up 3 bases and J gave up 3 bases; unmatched junction bases: 1. One entry per CDR3 protein results from TCRdb running MiXCR on the 5' RACE reads. The sample contains 1,500 to 2,000 distinct CDR3 sequences, approximately 15% of which appear only once. This clonotype was detected many times. The rearrangement links TRBV16 to TRBJ1-2; the match to TRBD1 covers 7 bases. The specimen comprised normal lung tissue next to the tumor, sampled at surgery. The receptor was isolated from a male donor with early-stage non-small cell lung cancer. DNA of the CDR3: TGTGCCAGCAGCCAGGGACAGCACTATGGCTACACCTTC. Protein sequence: CASSQGQHYGYTF.